This TCR beta chain was observed in a study of vaccination effects on CD4 cells after COVID-19. About the research overall: A couple of convalescent patients gave samples 16 days and one week before vaccination.

The V end was cut by 2 bases, the J end by 10 bases, with 5 bases between. The CDR3 length is 10 residues. CDR1 KGHSH and CDR2 LQKENI come from the germline V gene. Clones were sequenced by immunoSEQ multiplex PCR, and TCRdb holds only the in-frame ones, with some missing. This table holds under 55,000 clones, 65% to 70% found once. Study conclusions and caveats: Clones induced by infection and by vaccine showed marked clonal contraction late after vaccination.

Prior to sequencing, the ViraFEST assay stimulated PBMC with viral peptide pools, which expanded the antigen-specific CD4+ T cells. It was after around eleven days of culture that CD4+ T cells were isolated. PCR confirmed that the person was infected with SARS-CoV-2 between March and December 2020. The researchers cultured 1.5 million to 2 million PBMC per well with about 11 IU/ml IL-2 and 8 to 10 ug/ml peptides. Cells had half their medium changed to IL-2 medium on days 3 and 7. The table lists this clone with a few counts. Its antigen is unknown. J is TRBJ1-1 and V is TRBV18; no reliable D call. This clonotype was sampled from a human donor who had a prior SARS-CoV-2 infection. The sample was CD4+ T cells from PBMCs cultured with a peptide pool, taken before COVID-19 vaccination. The CDR3 sequence: CASSPNRAFF. CDR3 nucleotides: TGTGCCAGCTCACCAAACCGAGCTTTCTTT.